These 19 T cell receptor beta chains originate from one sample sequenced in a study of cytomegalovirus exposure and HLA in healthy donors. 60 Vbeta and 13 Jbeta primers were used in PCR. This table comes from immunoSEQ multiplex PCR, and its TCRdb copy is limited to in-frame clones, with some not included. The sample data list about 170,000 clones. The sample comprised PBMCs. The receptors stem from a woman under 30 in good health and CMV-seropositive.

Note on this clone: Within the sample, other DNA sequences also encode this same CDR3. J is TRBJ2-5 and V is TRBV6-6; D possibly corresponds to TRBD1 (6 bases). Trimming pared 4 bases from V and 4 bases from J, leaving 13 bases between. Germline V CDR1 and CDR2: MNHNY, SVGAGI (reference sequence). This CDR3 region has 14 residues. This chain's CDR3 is CASSSGTSGETQYF. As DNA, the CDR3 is TGTGCCAGCAGTTCCGGGACATCGGGAGAGACCCAGTACTTC.

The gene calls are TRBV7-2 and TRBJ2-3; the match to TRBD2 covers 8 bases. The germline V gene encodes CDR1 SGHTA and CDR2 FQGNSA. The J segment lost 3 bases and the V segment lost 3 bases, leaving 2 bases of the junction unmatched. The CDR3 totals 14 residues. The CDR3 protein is CASSFAGGTDTQYF. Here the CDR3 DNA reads TGTGCCAGCAGCTTTGCGGGAGGAACAGATACGCAGTATTTT. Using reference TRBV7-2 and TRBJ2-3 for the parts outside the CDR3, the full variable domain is GAGVSQSPSNKVTEKGKDVELRCDPISGHTALYWYRQSLGQGLEFLIYFQGNSAPDKSGLPSDRFSAERTGGSVSTLTIQRTQQEDSAVYLCASSFAGGTDTQYFGPGTRLTVL.

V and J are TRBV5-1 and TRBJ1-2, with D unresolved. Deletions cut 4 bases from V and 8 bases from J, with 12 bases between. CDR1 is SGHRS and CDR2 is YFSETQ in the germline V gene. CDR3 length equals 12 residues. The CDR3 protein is CASSARNEGYTF. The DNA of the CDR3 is TGCGCCAGCAGCGCGCGGAACGAGGGCTACACCTTC.

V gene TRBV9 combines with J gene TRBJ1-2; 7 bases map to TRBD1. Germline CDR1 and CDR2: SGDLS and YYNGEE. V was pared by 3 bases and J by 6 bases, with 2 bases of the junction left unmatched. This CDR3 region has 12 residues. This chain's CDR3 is CASSDGQDGYTF. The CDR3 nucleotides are TGTGCCAGCAGCGACGGACAGGATGGCTACACCTTC.

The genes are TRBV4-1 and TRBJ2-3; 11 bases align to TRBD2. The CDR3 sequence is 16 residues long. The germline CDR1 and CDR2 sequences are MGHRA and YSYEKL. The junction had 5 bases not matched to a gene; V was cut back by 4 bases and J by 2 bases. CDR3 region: CASSRSGGAPTDTQYF. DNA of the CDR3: TGCGCCAGCAGCCGTAGCGGGGGGGCACCCACAGATACGCAGTATTTT.

CDR3 DNA sequence: TGTGCCAGCAGCCTCCGGACTAGTAAGAATGAGCAGTTCTTC. Its translation is CASSLRTSKNEQFF. The chain has TRBV13 and TRBJ2-1, with 7 bases fitting TRBD2. Germline lookup yields CDR1 PRHDT and CDR2 FYEKMQ (reference sequence). Trimming cost V 5 bases and J 7 bases; bases outside gene matches: 8. This CDR3 has 14 residues.

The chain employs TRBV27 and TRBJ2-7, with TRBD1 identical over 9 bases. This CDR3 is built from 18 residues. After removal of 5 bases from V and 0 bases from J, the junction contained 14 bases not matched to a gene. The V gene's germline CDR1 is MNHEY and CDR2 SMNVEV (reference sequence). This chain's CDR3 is CASSPGTGYGRSSYEQYF. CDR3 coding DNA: TGTGCCAGCAGTCCCGGGACAGGGTACGGGAGAAGCTCCTACGAGCAGTACTTC.

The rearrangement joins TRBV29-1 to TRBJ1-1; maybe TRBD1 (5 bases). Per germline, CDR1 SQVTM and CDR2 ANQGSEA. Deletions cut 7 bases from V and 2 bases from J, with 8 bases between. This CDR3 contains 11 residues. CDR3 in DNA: TGCAGCGCAGGGCTAAACACTGAAGCTTTCTTT. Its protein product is CSAGLNTEAFF.

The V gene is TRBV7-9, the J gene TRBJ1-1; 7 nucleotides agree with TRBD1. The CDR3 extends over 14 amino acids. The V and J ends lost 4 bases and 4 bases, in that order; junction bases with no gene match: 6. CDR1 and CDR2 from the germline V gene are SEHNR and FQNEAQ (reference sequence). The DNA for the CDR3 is TGTGCCAGCAGCTCCCTGACAGGGACCACTGAAGCTTTCTTT. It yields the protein CASSSLTGTTEAFF.

The CDR3 protein is CASSPQGSVDEKLFF. The CDR3 coding sequence is TGCGCCAGCAGCCCACAGGGGAGTGTTGATGAAAAACTGTTTTTT. The chain links TRBV5-1 to TRBJ1-4; TRBD1 aligns across 7 bases. Trimming at V came to 4 bases and at J to 6 bases, leaving 9 bases not matched to a gene. The germline gives CDR1 SGHRS, CDR2 YFSETQ. The CDR3 extends over 15 amino acids. The variable domain in full, completed from reference TRBV5-1 and TRBJ1-4, reads KAGVTQTPRYLIKTRGQQVTLSCSPISGHRSVSWYQQTPGQGLQFLFEYFSETQRNKGNFPGRFSGRQFSNSRSEMNVSTLELGDSALYLCASSPQGSVDEKLFFGSGTQLSVL.

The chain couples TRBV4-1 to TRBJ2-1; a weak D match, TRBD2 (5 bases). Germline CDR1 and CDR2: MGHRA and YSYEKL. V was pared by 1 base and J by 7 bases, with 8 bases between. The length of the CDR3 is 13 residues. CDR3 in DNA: TGCGCCAGCAGCCAAGTGACTATTAATGAGCAGTTCTTC. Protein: CASSQVTINEQFF.

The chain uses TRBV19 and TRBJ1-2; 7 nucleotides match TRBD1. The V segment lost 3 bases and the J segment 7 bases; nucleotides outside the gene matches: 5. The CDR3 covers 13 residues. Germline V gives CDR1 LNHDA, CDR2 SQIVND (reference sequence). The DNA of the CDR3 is TGTGCCAGTAGTATGAAGGGGGCAGGTGGCTACACCTTC. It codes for CASSMKGAGGYTF. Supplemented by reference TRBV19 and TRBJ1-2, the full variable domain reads DGGITQSPKYLFRKEGQNVTLSCEQNLNHDAMYWYRQDPGQGLRLIYYSQIVNDFQKGDIAEGYSVSREKKESFPLTVTSAQKNPTAFYLCASSMKGAGGYTFGSGTRLTVV.

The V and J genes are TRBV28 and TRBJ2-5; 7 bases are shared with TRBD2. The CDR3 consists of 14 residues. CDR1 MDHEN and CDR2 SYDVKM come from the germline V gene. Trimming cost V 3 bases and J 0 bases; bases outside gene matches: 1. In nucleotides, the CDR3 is TGTGCCAGCAGTTTGGGGGGGTACCAAGAGACCCAGTACTTC. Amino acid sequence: CASSLGGYQETQYF.

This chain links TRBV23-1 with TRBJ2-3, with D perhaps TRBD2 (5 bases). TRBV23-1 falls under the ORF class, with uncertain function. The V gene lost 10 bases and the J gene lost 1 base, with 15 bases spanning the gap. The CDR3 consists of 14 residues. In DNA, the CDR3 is TGCGCCAAACGGAGGAGCGAGGGCACAGATACGCAGTATTTT. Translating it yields CAKRRSEGTDTQYF.

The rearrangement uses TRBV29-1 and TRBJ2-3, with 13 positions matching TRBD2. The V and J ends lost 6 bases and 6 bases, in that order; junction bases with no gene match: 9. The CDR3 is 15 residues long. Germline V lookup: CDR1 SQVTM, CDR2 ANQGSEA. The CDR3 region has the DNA TGCAGCGTGCGAGGACTAGCGGGAGCGTGGGATACGCAGTATTTT. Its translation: CSVRGLAGAWDTQYF.

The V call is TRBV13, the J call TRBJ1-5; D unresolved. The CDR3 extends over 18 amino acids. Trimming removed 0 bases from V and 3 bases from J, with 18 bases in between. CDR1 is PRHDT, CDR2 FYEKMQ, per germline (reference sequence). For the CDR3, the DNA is TGTGCCAGCAGCTTAGGGGAGCGAAACGAACCCCTCAATCAGCCCCAGCATTTT. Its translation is CASSLGERNEPLNQPQHF.

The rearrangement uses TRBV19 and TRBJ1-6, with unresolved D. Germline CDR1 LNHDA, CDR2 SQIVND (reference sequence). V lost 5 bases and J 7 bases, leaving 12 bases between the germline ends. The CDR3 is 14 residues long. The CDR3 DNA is TGTGCCAGTAGTCCGACGGGAGAAAATTCACCCCTCCACTTT. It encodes CASSPTGENSPLHF.

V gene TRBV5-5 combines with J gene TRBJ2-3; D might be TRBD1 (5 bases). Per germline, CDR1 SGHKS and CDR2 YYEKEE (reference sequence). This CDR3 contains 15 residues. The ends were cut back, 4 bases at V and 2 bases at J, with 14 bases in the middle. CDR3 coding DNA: TGTGCCAGCAGCAATTCAGGGTGGATCACAGATACGCAGTATTTT. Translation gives CASSNSGWITDTQYF.

CDR3 nucleotides: TGTGCCAGCAGCTTAGCTGGGGACTGGGCCTACGAGCAGTACTTC. Translated, it gives CASSLAGDWAYEQYF. The V call is TRBV7-6, the J call TRBJ2-7, with a possible D match to TRBD2 (6 bases). The V gene's germline CDR1 is SGHVS and CDR2 FNYEAQ. Trimming removed 0 bases at V and 2 bases at J, with 11 bases between. The CDR3 extends over 15 amino acids.